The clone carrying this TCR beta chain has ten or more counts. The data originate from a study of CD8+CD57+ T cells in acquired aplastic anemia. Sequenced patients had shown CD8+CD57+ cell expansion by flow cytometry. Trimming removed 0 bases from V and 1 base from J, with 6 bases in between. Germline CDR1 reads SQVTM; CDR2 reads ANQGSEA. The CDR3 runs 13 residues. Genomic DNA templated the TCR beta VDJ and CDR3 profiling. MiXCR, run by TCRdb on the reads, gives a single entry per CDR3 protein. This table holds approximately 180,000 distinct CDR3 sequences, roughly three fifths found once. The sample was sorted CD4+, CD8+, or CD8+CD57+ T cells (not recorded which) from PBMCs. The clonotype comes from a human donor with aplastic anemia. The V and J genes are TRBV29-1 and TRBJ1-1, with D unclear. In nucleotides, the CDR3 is TGCAGCGTTGAAGATGAGGGGAACACTGAAGCTTTCTTT. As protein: CSVEDEGNTEAFF.